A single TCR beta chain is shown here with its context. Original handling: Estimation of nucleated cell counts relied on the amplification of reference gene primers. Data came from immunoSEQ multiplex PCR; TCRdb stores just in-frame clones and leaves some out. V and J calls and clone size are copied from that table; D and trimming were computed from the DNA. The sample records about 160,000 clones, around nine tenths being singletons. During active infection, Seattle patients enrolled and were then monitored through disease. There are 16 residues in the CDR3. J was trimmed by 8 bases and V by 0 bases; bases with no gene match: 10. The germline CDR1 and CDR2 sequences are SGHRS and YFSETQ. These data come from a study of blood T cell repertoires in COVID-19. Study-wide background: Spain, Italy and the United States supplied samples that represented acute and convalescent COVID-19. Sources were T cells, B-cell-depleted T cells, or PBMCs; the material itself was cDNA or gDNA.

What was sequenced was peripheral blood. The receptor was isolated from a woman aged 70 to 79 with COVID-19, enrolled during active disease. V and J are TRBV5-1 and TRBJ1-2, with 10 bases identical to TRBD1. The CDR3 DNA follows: TGCGCCAGCAGCTTGGTAGCGGGACAGGGGTCAAGGGGCTACACCTTC. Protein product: CASSLVAGQGSRGYTF.